These T cell receptor beta chains were read from a single sample in a study of OX40 agonist ivuxolimab in advanced cancers. TCRdb's table, derived via immunoSEQ multiplex PCR, lists solely in-frame clones and lacks some. The profile shows over 55,000 clones, approximately 78% of them singletons. The sample in question was CD4+ or CD8+ T cells sorted from blood, obtained in a trial of the OX40 agonist ivuxolimab. The receptors shown here come from an adult with an advanced solid tumor such as melanoma, head and neck, liver or kidney cancer. CDR3s leave out the opening cysteine and the closing phenylalanine or tryptophan.

TRBV15	TRBJ1-5	ATSRTGNQPQH
TRBV5-6	TRBJ1-1	ASSSTPLNTEAF
TRBV18	TRBJ2-5	ASSPAGGPETQY
TRBV5-1	TRBJ2-2	ASSLMLAGASRPGELF
TRBV6-5	TRBJ2-7	ASSSYGTPRSYEQY
TRBV5-4	TRBJ2-2	ASSSRQRGTGELF
TRBV6-6	TRBJ2-7	ASSDGHHYEQY
TRBV19	TRBJ1-1	ASRSTDYTEAF
TRBV9	TRBJ2-6	ASSEQGGGANVLT
TRBV19	TRBJ2-7	ASSPGTASYEQY
TRBV29-1	TRBJ1-1	SGKTQGARTEAF
TRBV2	TRBJ2-2	ASNLDSGGAVGELF
TRBV11-2	TRBJ2-7	ASRPLGAEGEQY
TRBV5-6	TRBJ2-7	ASSRRQVDYEQY
TRBV25-1	TRBJ2-3	ASNLGGPTDTQY
TRBV5-4	TRBJ2-7	ASSLELAGVNEQY
TRBV18	TRBJ1-1	ASSPLTGGNTEAF
TRBV5-1	TRBJ2-6	ASSLPLSGANVLT
TRBV7-6	TRBJ1-1	ASSLSRVGGTEAF
TRBV6-1	TRBJ2-1	ASSVNWDGEQF
TRBV6-1	TRBJ2-7	ASSEILYEQY
TRBV4-1	TRBJ2-3	ASSPWTSGGQMDTQY
TRBV9	TRBJ1-2	ASSRQLQGPASGYT
TRBV4-1	TRBJ2-7	ASSRTVLERRAYEQY
TRBV11-1	TRBJ1-3	ASSTGAFGNTIY
TRBV2	TRBJ2-3	ASSIIGSDTQY
TRBV5-5	TRBJ2-7	ASSLSGAFSSYEQY
TRBV11-3	TRBJ2-5	ASSPRTGGQETQY
TRBV5-1	TRBJ2-5	ASSIGLAVPQETQY
TRBV7-9	TRBJ1-2	ASSLVAWGWTYGYT
TRBV29-1	TRBJ1-2	STPRGDREYYGYT
TRBV11-2	TRBJ1-2	ASSLNRESGYT
TRBV7-8	TRBJ1-2	ASSLSRADGYT
TRBV5-1	TRBJ2-7	ASSELEGEQY
TRBV5-8	TRBJ1-5	ASIPLSGGNQPQH
TRBV7-3	TRBJ2-1	ASSLNTGAVDEQF
TRBV7-9	TRBJ1-1	ASSPYLNTEAF
TRBV7-3	TRBJ1-1	ASSTGPNTEAF
TRBV30	TRBJ1-1	AWSVLGMNTEAF
TRBV7-9	TRBJ1-2	ASSLGLLGARSYGYT
TRBV29-1	TRBJ1-1	SVGRTVMNTEAF
TRBV5-6	TRBJ1-5	ASSRRGNQPQH
TRBV29-1	TRBJ2-7	SALHGPGEQY
TRBV19	TRBJ1-1	ASSIGRTEAF
TRBV11-3	TRBJ2-7	ASSTSGDEQY
TRBV5-1	TRBJ1-2	ASSFTQFNYGYT
TRBV19	TRBJ1-1	ASRENRRQRFEAF
TRBV4-2	TRBJ2-1	ASSQDELAWNEQF
TRBV4-1	TRBJ1-2	ASSPAEDYGYT
TRBV5-4	TRBJ2-7	ASRGPGLAGGYRYEQY
TRBV6-6	TRBJ2-3	ASSPSTDTQY
TRBV5-5	TRBJ1-1	ASSLRGQENTEAF
TRBV11-3	TRBJ1-6	ASSLEQGGSSYNSPLH
TRBV6-5	TRBJ2-7	ASRIDRDRNEQY